A single sample gave rise to the 14 T cell receptor beta chains below, sequenced in a study of cytomegalovirus exposure and HLA in healthy donors. The PCR made use of 60 Vbeta and 13 Jbeta primers. Profiling relied on immunoSEQ multiplex PCR, and the TCRdb table lists in-frame clones only, not all of them. The sample lists 85,000 to 100,000 clones, more than 75% seen once, with roughly 9.2% in the top ten. Specimen: PBMCs. All receptors come from a man in his thirties or forties in good health and CMV-seropositive.

The CDR3 region is CASSFSLGQGYEQYF. In DNA form, the CDR3 reads TGTGCCAGCAGCTTTTCTTTAGGACAGGGCTACGAGCAGTACTTC. This chain joins TRBV7-9 and TRBJ2-7; TRBD1 matches 8 bases. V dropped 3 bases and J dropped 3; count of bases not matched to a gene: 7. Looked up from germline, CDR1 is SEHNR and CDR2 is FQNEAQ (reference sequence). This CDR3 is built from 15 residues.

This clone occurred once. CDR3 bases: TGTGCCAGCAGCGTGCCTGGGGGGGCGGGGACTGAAGCTTTCTTT. It codes for CASSVPGGAGTEAFF. The chain recombines TRBV5-5 with TRBJ1-1; D may be TRBD1 (6 bases). V lost 4 bases and J lost 5, with 18 bases in between. The CDR3 consists of 15 residues. The germline CDR1 and CDR2 sequences are SGHKS and YYEKEE (reference sequence).

A few counts support this clone. The rearrangement uses TRBV5-1 and TRBJ2-1, with TRBD2 matching over 8 bases. Germline CDR1 SGHRS, CDR2 YFSETQ. The CDR3 is made up of 14 amino acids. V lost 2 bases, J lost 7 bases, and 5 bases stayed unmatched. This CDR3 is CASSFSSGLNEQFF. The CDR3 DNA follows: TGCGCCAGCAGCTTCTCTAGCGGGTTGAATGAGCAGTTCTTC.

V gene TRBV5-1 combines with J gene TRBJ2-7; D is possibly TRBD2 (6 bases). There are 17 residues in the CDR3. CDR1 SGHRS and CDR2 YFSETQ come from the germline V gene. V was trimmed by 0 bases and J by 0 bases, leaving 16 bases between them. This CDR3 reads CASSLAGSGVLSYEQYF. For the CDR3, the DNA is TGCGCCAGCAGCTTGGCTGGTAGCGGAGTGCTCTCCTACGAGCAGTACTTC.

This rearrangement joins TRBV28 to TRBJ2-3; D is possibly TRBD2 (5 bases). With 3 bases removed from V and 5 bases from J, the gap between germline ends came to 6 bases. Germline-derived CDR1 and CDR2 are MDHEN and SYDVKM. The CDR3 is made up of 12 amino acids. CDR3 sequence (DNA): TGTGCCAGCAGTTTTGGGAGAGATACGCAGTATTTT. Its translation: CASSFGRDTQYF.

This clone was picked up a small number of times. V and J are TRBV21-1 and TRBJ2-5; whether TRBD1, the table's D call, matches the DNA was not checked. TRBV21-1 is shown as a pseudogene. The CDR3 extends over 14 amino acids. DNA for the CDR3: TGTGCCAGCAGCAAGGGGACAGCAAAAGAGACCCAGTACTTC. Amino acids: CASSKGTAKETQYF.

The V call is TRBV6-5, the J call TRBJ2-5; 10 nucleotides align to TRBD2. The end of the DNA is better explained by TRBJ2-7, so the J call may be wrong. CDR3 length: 16 amino acids. The germline V gene encodes CDR1 MNHEY and CDR2 SVGAGI. DNA of the CDR3: TGTGCCAGCAGTTACTCGCTAGCGGGAGTTTTTGACGAGCAGTACTTC. It encodes CASSYSLAGVFDEQYF.

This chain joins TRBV19 and TRBJ2-5; 9 bases are a match to TRBD1. CDR3 length equals 14 residues. The ends lost 4 bases at V and 1 base at J; junction bases unmatched: 1. From germline, CDR1 is LNHDA and CDR2 SQIVND (reference sequence). The CDR3 is CASSTTGGQETQYF. The DNA of the CDR3 is TGTGCCAGTAGTACGACAGGGGGCCAAGAGACCCAGTACTTC.

The J gene is TRBJ2-7, the V gene TRBV25-1; 9 bases fit TRBD1. The trim removed 4 bases at V and 4 bases at J, leaving 5 bases unmatched. The CDR3 sequence is 14 residues long. Germline-derived CDR1 and CDR2 are MGHDK and SYGVNS. The CDR3 DNA reads TGTGCCAGCAGTGCCCGTGACAGGGGGTACGAGCAGTACTTC. Translation gives CASSARDRGYEQYF.

The chain recombines TRBV30 with TRBJ1-5, with 8 nucleotides matching TRBD1. Germline V CDR1 and CDR2: GTSNPN, SVGIG (reference sequence). The CDR3 runs 13 residues. J lost 5 bases, V lost 2 bases, and 2 bases had no gene match. The CDR3 DNA is TGTGCCTGGAGTCCGACAGGGGATCAGCCCCAGCATTTT. Its translation: CAWSPTGDQPQHF. The entire variable domain, with the rest obtained from reference TRBV30 and TRBJ1-5, is as follows: SQTIHQWPATLVQPVGSPLSLECTVEGTSNPNLYWYRQAAGRGLQLLFYSVGIGQISSEVPQNLSASRPQDRQFILSSKKLLLSDSGFYLCAWSPTGDQPQHFGDGTRLSIL.

A single count supports this clone. This chain joins TRBV9 and TRBJ2-7; TRBD1 matches 8 bases. The CDR3 contains 15 residues. Germline V gene data show CDR1 as SGDLS and CDR2 as YYNGEE. Trimming removed 4 bases from V and 4 bases from J; junction bases left unmatched: 10. CDR3 amino acids: CASSPTGVGWYEQYF. The DNA for the CDR3 is TGTGCCAGCAGCCCGACAGGGGTCGGTTGGTACGAGCAGTACTTC.

The J gene is TRBJ2-5, the V gene TRBV4-2; D may be TRBD2 (5 bases). V was pared by 8 bases and J by 1 base, with 17 bases between. CDR1 and CDR2 (germline): LGHNA, YNFKEQ. The CDR3 loop spans 15 amino acids. The CDR3 reads CASGVGSALQETQYF. CDR3 in DNA: TGTGCCAGCGGGGTGGGTAGCGCCCTCCAAGAGACCCAGTACTTC.

The chain carries TRBV5-3 and TRBJ1-1; D is uncertain. Being an ORF, TRBV5-3 has a function that is uncertain. V was shortened by 7 bases and J by 0 bases, with 7 bases between the two germline ends. This CDR3 is 12 amino acids long. The CDR3 nucleotides read TGTGCCAGATGTGAGATGAACACTGAAGCTTTCTTT. The encoded protein is CARCEMNTEAFF.

CDR3 nucleotides: TGTGCCAGCAGCCAACGAAAGTTCACAGGGGGCAGGTACAATGAGCAGTTCTTC. Translating gives CASSQRKFTGGRYNEQFF. The rearrangement uses TRBV14 and TRBJ2-1; the match to TRBD1 covers 9 bases. CDR3 length equals 18 residues. The V and J ends lost 2 bases and 4 bases, in that order; junction bases with no gene match: 12. Germline loops: CDR1 SGHDN, CDR2 FVKESK.